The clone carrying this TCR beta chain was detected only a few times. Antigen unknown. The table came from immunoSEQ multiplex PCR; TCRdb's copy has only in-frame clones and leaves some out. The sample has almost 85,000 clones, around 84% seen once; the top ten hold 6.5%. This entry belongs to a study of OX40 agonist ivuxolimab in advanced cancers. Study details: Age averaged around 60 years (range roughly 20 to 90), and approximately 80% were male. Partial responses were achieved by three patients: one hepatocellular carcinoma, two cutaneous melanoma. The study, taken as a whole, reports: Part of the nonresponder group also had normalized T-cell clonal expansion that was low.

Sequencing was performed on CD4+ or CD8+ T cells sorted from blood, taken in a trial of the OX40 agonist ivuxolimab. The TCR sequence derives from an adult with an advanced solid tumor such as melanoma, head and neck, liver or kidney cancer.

The CDR3 coding sequence is TGCGCCAGCAGCTGGACAGGCAGTAATGAAAAACTGTTTTTT. As protein: CASSWTGSNEKLFF. V is TRBV5-1 and J is TRBJ1-4; 7 nucleotides agree with TRBD1. The germline V gene encodes CDR1 SGHRS and CDR2 YFSETQ. The CDR3 has 14 amino acids. V shed 3 bases, J shed 4 bases, and the junction held 3 bases outside the gene matches.